These 16 T cell receptor beta chains originate from one sample sequenced in a study of T-cell reconstitution after alpha-beta-depleted transplantation in children. For TCRbeta, the library was prepared with unique molecular identifiers. TCRdb passed the PCR reads through MiXCR, listing each CDR3 protein once. The data contain about 980,000 distinct CDR3 sequences, 25% to 30% of them singletons. Sequencing was performed on PBMCs, mostly from graft donor cells, taken 360 days after TCRalphabeta/CD19-depleted stem cell transplant. The receptors come from a boy under two years old who had a stem cell transplant for SCID, so the T cells may come from the graft donor.

V and J are TRBV12-3 or TRBV12-4 and TRBJ1-2; D call uncertain. The CDR3 is 10 amino acids. The V end was cut by 2 bases, the J end by 5 bases, with 0 bases between. CDR3 residues: CASSLYGYTF. As DNA, the CDR3 is TGTGCCAGCAGTTTATATGGCTACACCTTC.

This chain uses TRBV7-7 with TRBJ1-2; TRBD1 might be the D (6 bases). Germline values: CDR1 SSHAT, CDR2 FNYEAQ (reference sequence). With 2 bases removed from V and 4 bases from J, the gap between germline ends came to 20 bases. The CDR3 spans 17 residues. CDR3 nucleotides: TGTGCCAGCAGCTTAATCATCAGGGAGGGGGAGCCCTATGGCTACACCTTC. It specifies CASSLIIREGEPYGYTF.

Only a few counts were recorded for this clonotype. This chain connects TRBV20-1 to TRBJ2-7, with D possibly TRBD2 on 6 matching bases. Trimming stripped 0 bases from V and 9 bases from J, with 12 bases between. Looked up from germline, CDR1 is DFQATT and CDR2 is SNEGSKA (reference sequence). The CDR3 consists of 12 residues. The CDR3 region is CSARDAGLGQYF. The DNA of the CDR3 is TGCAGTGCTAGAGATGCGGGGCTCGGGCAGTACTTC.

The rearrangement uses TRBV7-9 and TRBJ1-2, with a possible D match to TRBD1 (6 bases). CDR3 length equals 14 residues. Between the trimmed V and J ends, which lost 10 bases and 2 bases, there was a span of 17 bases. CDR1 is SEHNR, CDR2 FQNEAQ, per germline (reference sequence). The CDR3 spells CATPPQGLNYGYTF. The CDR3 bases are TGTGCCACCCCCCCACAGGGCCTCAACTATGGCTACACCTTC.

The rearrangement uses TRBV5-1 and TRBJ2-5, with 8 bases matching TRBD2. V was pared by 1 base and J by 1 base, with 6 bases of the junction left unmatched. The germline gives CDR1 SGHRS, CDR2 YFSETQ. The CDR3 is 16 residues long. CDR3 protein: CASSLLAGTPQETQYF. The CDR3 nucleotides are TGCGCCAGCAGCTTGTTAGCGGGAACCCCCCAAGAGACCCAGTACTTC.

This clonotype was counted a few times. CDR3 coding DNA: TGTGCCAGCAGCCCCTATACGGCCCCCGATCGGGAGACCCAGTACTTC. This translates into CASSPYTAPDRETQYF. This sequence joins TRBV7-9 and TRBJ2-5; no definite D call. V was clipped by 5 bases and J by 5 bases, with 21 bases between them. This CDR3 contains 16 residues. Germline V lookup: CDR1 SEHNR, CDR2 FQNEAQ (reference sequence).

The chain has TRBV2 and TRBJ1-1; D is unclear. The CDR3 consists of 14 residues. Trimming took off 4 bases at V and 8 bases at J, with 17 bases between the two ends. The V gene's germline CDR1 is SNHLY and CDR2 FYNNEI. Here the CDR3 DNA reads TGTGCCAGCAGTGTGGTTGGGGAACCTGGGGAAGCTTTCTTT. Protein sequence: CASSVVGEPGEAFF.

Only a few counts were recorded for this clonotype. The chain is built from TRBV5-1 and TRBJ1-2, with D unresolved. CDR1 is SGHRS, CDR2 YFSETQ, per germline. The germline V and J ends were trimmed by 0 bases and 0 bases, with 9 bases remaining between them. This CDR3 is built from 15 residues. The CDR3 loop reads CASSLAMDANYGYTF. For the CDR3, the DNA is TGCGCCAGCAGCTTGGCCATGGACGCTAACTATGGCTACACCTTC.

This clonotype has only a few counts. This chain joins TRBV6-2 or TRBV6-3 and TRBJ2-7; D not resolved. The CDR3 sequence is 14 residues long. Germline-derived CDR1 and CDR2 are MNHEY and SVGEGT. Deletions cut 6 bases from V and 2 bases from J, with 14 bases between. The CDR3 is CASRWWESAYEQYF. CDR3 sequence (DNA): TGTGCCAGCAGGTGGTGGGAATCGGCCTACGAGCAGTACTTC.

This clonotype has only a few counts. This chain joins TRBV3-1 and TRBJ1-6; the D gene is possibly TRBD1 (5 bases). Per the germline V gene, CDR1 is LGHDT and CDR2 is YNNKEL (reference sequence). Trimming removed 1 base at V and 7 bases at J, with 11 bases between. CDR3 length equals 15 residues. The CDR3 nucleotides read TGTGCCAGCAGCCAAGGGGACCGCCGGAATTCACCCCTCCACTTT. Translated: CASSQGDRRNSPLHF.

The chain employs TRBV5-1 and TRBJ2-5; D is uncertain. Germline V gene lookup returns CDR1 SGHRS and CDR2 YFSETQ. The CDR3 contains 14 residues. The V end was cut by 0 bases, the J end by 3 bases, with 9 bases between. CDR3 in DNA: TGCGCCAGCAGCTTGGAGGCTTTGAAAGAGACCCAGTACTTC. This translates into CASSLEALKETQYF. Based on the CDR3 plus reference TRBV5-1 and TRBJ2-5, the full variable domain is KAGVTQTPRYLIKTRGQQVTLSCSPISGHRSVSWYQQTPGQGLQFLFEYFSETQRNKGNFPGRFSGRQFSNSRSEMNVSTLELGDSALYLCASSLEALKETQYFGPGTRLLVL.

The chain couples TRBV12-3 or TRBV12-4 to TRBJ2-3; D perhaps matches TRBD2 (5 bases). The CDR3 extends over 16 amino acids. The germline V and J ends were trimmed by 5 bases and 0 bases, with 15 bases remaining between them. CDR3 sequence (DNA): TGTGCCAGCAGTCCAGGACTTCCCCGGAGCACAGATACGCAGTATTTT. Encoded protein: CASSPGLPRSTDTQYF.

V is TRBV29-1 and J is TRBJ2-7, with D unclear. Germline V lookup: CDR1 SQVTM, CDR2 ANQGSEA. V was clipped by 2 bases and J by 2 bases, with 19 bases between them. This CDR3 is 16 amino acids long. The CDR3 is CSVETSSAPGPYEQYF. DNA of the CDR3: TGCAGCGTTGAAACTTCGTCAGCGCCCGGGCCCTACGAGCAGTACTTC.

The chain combines TRBV29-1 with TRBJ2-1; TRBD1 agrees at 10 bases. The germline V gene encodes CDR1 SQVTM and CDR2 ANQGSEA. The CDR3 consists of 15 residues. With V trimmed by 4 bases and J by 7 bases, 10 bases remained unmatched. The CDR3 DNA reads as TGCAGCGTTGCCATCGACAGGGGGCGAAGGAATGAGCAGTTCTTC. Its translation is CSVAIDRGRRNEQFF.

CDR3 loop: CATSRDRRTAYEQYF. The CDR3 DNA sequence: TGTGCCACCAGCAGAGATCGACGTACCGCCTACGAGCAGTACTTC. The chain combines TRBV15 with TRBJ2-7; no definite D call. The CDR3 consists of 15 residues. CDR1 is LNHNV and CDR2 is YYDKDF in the germline V gene (reference sequence). Trimming removed 0 bases at V and 2 bases at J, with 11 bases between.

The CDR3 nucleotides are TGCAGTGCTAGAAAGGAGAACACTGAAGCTTTCTTT. It is translated as CSARKENTEAFF. The J gene is TRBJ1-1, the V gene TRBV20-1; D gene unclear. The CDR3 has 12 residues. Trimming left V 2 bases short and J 1 base short, with 5 bases between. Germline CDR1 is DFQATT and CDR2 is SNEGSKA (reference sequence).